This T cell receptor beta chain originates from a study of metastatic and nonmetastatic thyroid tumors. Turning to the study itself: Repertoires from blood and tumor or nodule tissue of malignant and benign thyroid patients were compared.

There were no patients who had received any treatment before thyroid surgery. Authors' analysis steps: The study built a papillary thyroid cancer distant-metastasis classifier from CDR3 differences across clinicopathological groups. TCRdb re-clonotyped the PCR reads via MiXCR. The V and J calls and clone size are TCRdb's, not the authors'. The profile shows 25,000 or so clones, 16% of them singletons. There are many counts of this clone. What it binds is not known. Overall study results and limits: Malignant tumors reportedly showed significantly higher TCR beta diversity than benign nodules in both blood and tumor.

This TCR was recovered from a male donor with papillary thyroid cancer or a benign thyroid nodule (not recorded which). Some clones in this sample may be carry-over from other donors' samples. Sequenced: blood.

As DNA, the CDR3 is TGTGCCAGCAGCGTAGATTTGACCGGGGAGCTGTTTTTT. This sequence encodes CASSVDLTGELFF. The chain joins TRBV9 to TRBJ2-2; D uncertain. V dropped 0 bases and J dropped 5 bases, with 5 bases sitting between them. The CDR3 totals 13 residues. Germline V gene sequence: CDR1 SGDLS, CDR2 YYNGEE.